Below are 8 T cell receptor beta chains sequenced from a single sample in a study of molecular identifiers for immune sequencing clone quantification. TCRdb reprocessed the PCR reads with MiXCR, giving one entry per CDR3 protein. The sample includes more than 450,000 distinct CDR3 sequences, about a fifth seen only once; the top ten take more than 0.8%. The sequenced sample consisted of naive CD8+ T cells from blood, with Jurkat cell RNA spiked in. Subset indicated: FACS-sorted CD8+CD4-CCR7+CD45RA+ naive T cells. Every receptor here comes from a human donor in good health. Some libraries in this study had Jurkat cell RNA spiked in.

This sequence joins TRBV12-3 or TRBV12-4 and TRBJ1-1; the match to TRBD1 covers 8 bases. The CDR3 has 14 amino acids. Trimming cost V 7 bases and J 6 bases; bases outside gene matches: 10. In DNA form, the CDR3 reads TGTGCCAGCACATTCCCCGGACAGGGACCTGAAGCTTTCTTT. Translated, it gives CASTFPGQGPEAFF.

This clonotype has only a few counts. This chain links TRBV4-1 with TRBJ2-7; D is possibly TRBD1 or TRBD2 (6 bases each). The CDR3 consists of 16 residues. The germline gives CDR1 MGHRA, CDR2 YSYEKL. Trimming removed 3 bases from V and 0 bases from J, with 15 bases in between. In DNA form, the CDR3 reads TGCGCCAGCAGCCACACGGGAGCGACAGGCTCCTACGAGCAGTACTTC. This codes for CASSHTGATGSYEQYF.

This clonotype has a handful of counts. This rearrangement joins TRBV19 to TRBJ1-5; 8 positions agree with TRBD1. Germline loops: CDR1 LNHDA, CDR2 SQIVND (reference sequence). Germline trimming cut 2 bases from V and 2 bases from J; bases unmatched to any gene: 2. The CDR3 covers 15 residues. The CDR3 nucleotides read TGTGCCAGTAGTATACAGGGGGCTCGCAATCAGCCCCAGCATTTT. It is translated as CASSIQGARNQPQHF.

For this clonotype: Just one base apart from a much larger clone, this may be a read error. The missing conserved phenylalanine or tryptophan at the end of this CDR3 makes a read error likely. This chain connects TRBV7-8 to TRBJ2-5, with TRBD2 matching over 13 bases. The CDR3 contains 16 residues. From germline, CDR1 is SGHVS and CDR2 FQNEAQ. The trim removed 5 bases at V and 3 bases at J, leaving 6 bases unmatched. The CDR3 region is CASSPPGTSGEETQYL. The CDR3 DNA reads TGTGCCAGCAGCCCACCCGGGACTAGCGGGGAAGAGACCCAGTACCTC.

This sequence joins TRBV24-1 and TRBJ2-1, with D possibly being TRBD2 (6 bases). The CDR3 runs to 16 residues. Germline CDR1 and CDR2: KGHDR and SFDVKD. Trimming cost V 3 bases and J 5 bases, with 16 bases left between them. CDR3 residues: CATSDGNSGANNEQFF. The DNA of the CDR3 is TGTGCCACCAGTGATGGAAATAGCGGAGCTAACAATGAGCAGTTCTTC.

This chain uses TRBV4-3 with TRBJ2-7; possible D gene TRBD1, 5 bases. CDR1 and CDR2 (germline): LGHNA, YSLEER. The germline V and J ends were trimmed by 0 bases and 4 bases, with 13 bases remaining between them. CDR3 length: 15 residues. The CDR3 loop reads CASSQDSQGGYEQYF. The CDR3, as DNA: TGCGCCAGCAGCCAAGATTCCCAGGGTGGGTACGAGCAGTACTTC.

V gene TRBV27 combines with J gene TRBJ2-6, with TRBD1 matching 8 bases. The V segment lost 5 bases and the J segment 0 bases; nucleotides outside the gene matches: 3. The CDR3 is made up of 16 amino acids. Per germline, CDR1 MNHEY and CDR2 SMNVEV (reference sequence). CDR3 amino acids: CASSTQGVSGANVLTF. The CDR3 nucleotides are TGTGCCAGCAGTACACAGGGGGTCTCTGGGGCCAACGTCCTGACTTTC.

V gene TRBV5-1 combines with J gene TRBJ1-3; no definite D call. The CDR3 is 16 residues long. V shed 0 bases and J shed 0 bases, with 10 bases lying between them. Germline V gene lookup returns CDR1 SGHRS and CDR2 YFSETQ. CDR3 nucleotides: TGCGCCAGCAGCTTGGACAATCCGGGCTCTGGAAACACCATATATTTT. Protein product: CASSLDNPGSGNTIYF.